These 20 T cell receptor beta chains came from one sample sequenced in a study of blood T cell repertoires in COVID-19. Data came from immunoSEQ multiplex PCR; TCRdb stores just in-frame clones and leaves some out. Counted here are 430,000 or so clones, over 85% occurring once; the ten biggest clones make up approximately 0.92%. Sequencing used peripheral blood. The receptors originated from a man aged 18 to 29 with COVID-19, enrolled during active disease.

The chain recombines TRBV28 with TRBJ2-1; 8 bases match TRBD1. Germline V CDR1 and CDR2: MDHEN, SYDVKM. This CDR3 has 17 residues. V shed 5 bases, J shed 2 bases, and the junction held 11 bases outside the gene matches. In nucleotides, the CDR3 is TGTGCCAGCAGTATACACCCCAGGGGGCCCCCCTACAATGAGCAGTTCTTC. Translation gives CASSIHPRGPPYNEQFF.

The CDR3 reads CASSHRDPSTDTQYF. The CDR3 DNA is TGTGCCAGCAGCCACAGGGATCCTAGCACAGATACGCAGTATTTT. V gene TRBV7-9 combines with J gene TRBJ2-3; the D gene is possibly TRBD1 (6 bases). V lost 5 bases, J lost 0 bases, and 12 bases lay in between. CDR3 length: 15 amino acids. In germline, CDR1 is SEHNR, CDR2 FQNEAQ (reference sequence).

The chain uses TRBV10-1 and TRBJ2-2, with D hard to call. Trimming took off 5 bases at V and 4 bases at J, with 5 bases between the two ends. The V gene's germline CDR1 is WNHNN and CDR2 SYGVQD (reference sequence). The CDR3 consists of 12 residues. The CDR3 here is CASSYSTGELFF. The CDR3 DNA reads TGCGCCAGCAGTTACAGCACCGGGGAGCTGTTTTTT.

This clone was observed once. The V and J genes are TRBV12-3 or TRBV12-4 and TRBJ2-7, with D tentatively TRBD1 (5 bases). The CDR3 is made up of 13 amino acids. The V end lost 6 bases, the J end lost 2 bases, and 11 bases lay between the germline ends. In DNA, the CDR3 is TGTGCCAGCAGCCTAGACAGAGCCTACGAGCAGTACTTC. This encodes CASSLDRAYEQYF.

The rearrangement uses TRBV9 and TRBJ1-2; TRBD1 agrees at 9 bases. The CDR3 totals 14 residues. CDR1 SGDLS and CDR2 YYNGEE come from the germline V gene. Trimming removed 3 bases from V and 4 bases from J; junction bases left unmatched: 4. CDR3 amino acids: CASSDRDRVYGYTF. The CDR3 DNA is TGTGCCAGCAGCGACCGGGACAGGGTCTATGGCTACACCTTC.

This chain joins TRBV11-2 and TRBJ2-2; maybe TRBD2 (5 bases). The CDR3 loop spans 16 amino acids. Germline CDR1 SGHAT, CDR2 FQNNGV. The V end lost 1 base, the J end lost 6 bases, and 15 bases lay between the germline ends. The CDR3 DNA reads as TGTGCCAGCAGCTTAGGGGTACTAGTGGGAGCCGGGGAGCTGTTTTTT. The encoded protein is CASSLGVLVGAGELFF.

The chain uses TRBV7-6 and TRBJ1-5, with no clear D. The CDR3 is 15 residues long. Germline CDR1 reads SGHVS; CDR2 reads FNYEAQ. V lost 1 base and J lost 7, with 14 bases in between. Here the CDR3 reads CASSLGPGNRQPQHF. The CDR3 nucleotides are TGTGCCAGCAGCTTAGGTCCGGGGAATCGGCAGCCCCAGCATTTT.

V and J are TRBV12-5 and TRBJ2-7, with 7 bases matching TRBD2. CDR3 length: 15 residues. From germline, CDR1 is LGHNT and CDR2 FRNRAP. V shed 0 bases, J shed 3 bases, and the junction held 5 bases outside the gene matches. CDR3 in amino acids: CASGLVAGRGYEQYF. The CDR3 DNA reads as TGTGCTAGTGGTTTGGTAGCGGGGCGGGGCTACGAGCAGTACTTC. The full variable domain, rest sourced from reference TRBV12-5 and TRBJ2-7, is DARVTQTPRHKVTEMGQEVTMRCQPILGHNTVFWYRQTMMQGLELLAYFRNRAPLDDSGMPKDRFSAEMPDATLATLKIQPSEPRDSAVYFCASGLVAGRGYEQYFGPGTRLTVT.

The rearrangement uses TRBV5-1 and TRBJ2-3; 8 bases match TRBD1. Germline lookup yields CDR1 SGHRS and CDR2 YFSETQ. The CDR3 loop spans 15 amino acids. V was pared by 0 bases and J by 9 bases, with 9 bases of the junction left unmatched. Here the CDR3 reads CASSLGGQGAVTQYF. CDR3 bases: TGCGCCAGCAGCTTGGGAGGACAGGGCGCCGTGACGCAGTATTTT.

The V gene is TRBV19, the J gene TRBJ2-3; 7 bases agree with TRBD2. The CDR3 is made up of 13 amino acids. Germline V gene sequence: CDR1 LNHDA, CDR2 SQIVND (reference sequence). Germline trimming cut 10 bases from V and 2 bases from J; bases unmatched to any gene: 6. CDR3 in amino acids: CAIQGGATDTQYF. The CDR3 nucleotides are TGTGCCATTCAGGGAGGGGCCACAGATACGCAGTATTTT.

This clone was observed a handful of times. The chain combines TRBV19 with TRBJ1-2; D is perhaps TRBD1 (5 bases). The germline V gene has CDR1 LNHDA and CDR2 SQIVND (reference sequence). Trimming pared 7 bases from V and 7 bases from J, leaving 19 bases between. The CDR3 totals 14 residues. The CDR3 here is CASTQPGEGIGYTF. In DNA, the CDR3 is TGTGCCAGTACCCAGCCCGGGGAGGGGATTGGCTACACCTTC.

The CDR3 sequence is CASSFTGEETQYF. The CDR3 DNA follows: TGTGCCAGCAGCTTCACGGGGGAGGAGACCCAGTACTTC. The rearrangement uses TRBV7-9 and TRBJ2-5, with D maybe TRBD2 (6 bases). V lost 3 bases and J lost 5, with 10 bases in between. The CDR3 spans 13 residues. Looked up from germline, CDR1 is SEHNR and CDR2 is FQNEAQ (reference sequence).

The V gene is TRBV10-3, the J gene TRBJ2-7, with D unclear. This CDR3 has 11 residues. In germline, CDR1 is ENHRY, CDR2 SYGVKD. V lost 2 bases, J lost 7 bases, and 6 bases lay in between. As DNA, the CDR3 is TGTGCCATCAGTGAGGGTCGGGAGCAGTACTTC. Its protein is CAISEGREQYF.

This sequence joins TRBV30 and TRBJ2-5, with 11 bases identical to TRBD2. V was pared by 3 bases and J by 5 bases, with 5 bases of the junction left unmatched. The CDR3 contains 14 residues. Germline CDR1 reads GTSNPN; CDR2 reads SVGIG (reference sequence). The CDR3 reads CAWRLAGAGETQYF. The CDR3 DNA is TGTGCCTGGAGACTAGCGGGAGCGGGGGAGACCCAGTACTTC.

The rearrangement uses TRBV5-4 and TRBJ2-2; D perhaps matches TRBD2 (6 bases). In germline, CDR1 is SGHNT, CDR2 YYREEE (reference sequence). The CDR3 is 16 amino acids. The V end was cut by 9 bases, the J end by 1 base, with 19 bases between. CDR3 amino acids: CATRTGAGLNTGELFF. CDR3 sequence (DNA): TGTGCCACTCGAACTGGGGCGGGGTTGAACACCGGGGAGCTGTTTTTT.

The CDR3 DNA reads TGTGCCAGCAGCCGAGAACGGGGACAGGGGGTTGGAAATCAGCCCCAGCATTTT. This sequence encodes CASSRERGQGVGNQPQHF. The genes are TRBV7-8 and TRBJ1-5, with TRBD1 matching 11 bases. V trimming: 5 bases; J trimming: 4 bases; junction bases outside the gene matches: 13. Per germline, CDR1 SGHVS and CDR2 FQNEAQ. This CDR3 contains 18 residues.

This rearrangement joins TRBV18 to TRBJ2-1; 11 nucleotides align to TRBD2. This CDR3 is 17 amino acids long. V shed 6 bases, J shed 4 bases, and the junction held 11 bases outside the gene matches. Germline lookup yields CDR1 KGHSH and CDR2 LQKENI. CDR3 nucleotides: TGTGCCAGCTCGCAACCGACCGGGACTAGCGGATACAATGAGCAGTTCTTC. As protein: CASSQPTGTSGYNEQFF.

This chain's CDR3 is CASSPDRGKGNTIYF. The CDR3 nucleotides read TGTGCCAGCAGCCCGGACAGGGGAAAAGGAAACACCATATATTTT. The V and J genes are TRBV7-9 and TRBJ1-3; TRBD1 matches 9 bases. Per the germline V gene, CDR1 is SEHNR and CDR2 is FQNEAQ (reference sequence). The V and J ends lost 5 bases and 4 bases, in that order; junction bases with no gene match: 6. The CDR3 is 15 residues long.

This chain connects TRBV19 to TRBJ1-3, with unresolved D. V was shortened by 7 bases and J by 0 bases, with 13 bases between the two germline ends. Germline V gene lookup returns CDR1 LNHDA and CDR2 SQIVND (reference sequence). The CDR3 covers 15 residues. The DNA of the CDR3 is TGTGCCAGTAAAGCACAGAACAGCTCTGGAAACACCATATATTTT. It yields the protein CASKAQNSSGNTIYF.

The chain joins TRBV18 to TRBJ2-5; TRBD1 aligns across 7 bases. The CDR3 sequence is 14 residues long. V was clipped by 2 bases and J by 2 bases; unmatched bases: 2. Germline CDR1 KGHSH, CDR2 LQKENI. As DNA, the CDR3 is TGTGCCAGCTCACCAACAGGGGCTCAAGAGACCCAGTACTTC. Protein product: CASSPTGAQETQYF.